Listed below are T cell receptor beta chains from one sample, sequenced in a study of chemoradiotherapy in HPV16-positive cancers. Only in-frame clones appear in the TCRdb table, and some are missing; sequencing was by immunoSEQ multiplex PCR. The sample holds some 70,000 clones, about 90% seen once. The specimen was blood, collected from a patient who underwent chemoradiotherapy. These receptors originate from a human donor with HPV-associated anogenital cancer. The CDR3 runs from the conserved cysteine through the conserved F or W. D genes are given only for firm matches.

V: TRBV18; D: .; J: TRBJ2-3; length: 15; DNA: TGTGCCAGCTCATTCGGACAGAGCCGCACAGATACGCAGTATTTT; CDR3: CASSFGQSRTDTQYF
V: TRBV13; D: TRBD1; J: TRBJ1-3; length: 15; DNA: TGTGCCAGCAGCTCCGGGACAGGGACGGGAAACACCATATATTTT; CDR3: CASSSGTGTGNTIYF
V: TRBV4-2; D: .; J: TRBJ1-1; length: 15; DNA: TGTGCCAGCAGCCAAGTGGAGAGGGTGGCTACTGAAGCTTTCTTT; CDR3: CASSQVERVATEAFF
V: TRBV7-2; D: TRBD1; J: TRBJ1-1; length: 13; DNA: TGTGCCAGCAGCTTAGGGGACAGGGGCAAGGCTTTCTTT; CDR3: CASSLGDRGKAFF
V: TRBV19; D: TRBD1; J: TRBJ1-2; length: 13; DNA: TGTGCCAGTAGTCCAGGACAGGTCGCTGGCTACACCTTC; CDR3: CASSPGQVAGYTF
V: TRBV2; D: TRBD2; J: TRBJ2-1; length: 15; DNA: TGTGCCAGCAGTGAAGAGGGGACTAGTATCAATGAGCAGTTCTTC; CDR3: CASSEEGTSINEQFF
V: TRBV5-5; D: TRBD1; J: TRBJ2-7; length: 14; DNA: TGTGCCAGCACACCCGGGACAGGGTACAAGGGGCAGTACTTC; CDR3: CASTPGTGYKGQYF
V: TRBV6-5; D: .; J: TRBJ1-6; length: 14; DNA: TGTGCCAGCAGCCGCTCGCAAGACGATTCACCCCTCCACTTT; CDR3: CASSRSQDDSPLHF
V: TRBV5-1; D: TRBD1; J: TRBJ1-1; length: 14; DNA: TGCGCCAGCAGCCCAGGGGGGATGAACACTGAAGCTTTCTTT; CDR3: CASSPGGMNTEAFF
V: TRBV20-1; D: .; J: TRBJ2-7; length: 10; DNA: TGCAGTGCTAGTAGGGAGGAGCAGTACTTC; CDR3: CSASREEQYF
V: TRBV27; D: TRBD1; J: TRBJ2-5; length: 15; DNA: TGTGCCAGCAGTACCGGGACAGGGGGCGTGGAGACCCAGTACTTC; CDR3: CASSTGTGGVETQYF
V: TRBV10-3; D: .; J: TRBJ1-1; length: 14; DNA: TGTGCCATCAGTGAGACAGGGTGGGGAACTGAAGCTTTCTTT; CDR3: CAISETGWGTEAFF
V: TRBV19; D: .; J: TRBJ1-4; length: 13; DNA: TGTGCCAGCTCCAGTGCAACTAATGAAAAACTGTTTTTT; CDR3: CASSSATNEKLFF
V: TRBV4-1; D: TRBD2; J: TRBJ2-5; length: 17; DNA: TGCGCCAGCAGCCAAGATCTTCCGGGACTAGCGGGAGAGACCCAGTACTTC; CDR3: CASSQDLPGLAGETQYF